This T cell receptor (beta chain) is from a study of T cell repertoires in cytomegalovirus infection (dated by TCRdb to 2018 to 2020). Regarding the study in general: The HLA type of each donor mattered for the analysis, because public TCR beta signatures pointed to carriage of CMV infection along with the matching HLA type. Study-wide findings and limitations: The ex vivo response was dominated by HLA-C-restricted CMV-specific TCR beta clonotypes, which also provided the single most frequent clonotype in two of eight donors. In both this cohort and an independent cohort of over 350 donors, the cumulative frequency of public TCR beta family members distinguished carriers of CMV infection plus the relevant HLA type.

The data were produced on an Illumina HiSeq 1500. Starting from the raw public reads, TCRdb applied fastp trimming at Q25, assembled clones with MiXCR and retained in-frame beta chains. Each CDR3 protein gets just one entry, which takes the most common genes and DNA from the rows behind it. For this sample the table gives fewer than 550,000 distinct CDR3 sequences, of which 16% were detected only once. Together, the top ten hold more than 20% of the sample. As regards this clonotype: Its specific antigen is unknown. No qualities accompany the bases; no much larger clone lies one base away.

The receptor's source is a human donor in good health (CMV status not recorded). Some clones in this sample may be carry-over from other donors' samples. Sequenced: CD8+ T cells from PBMCs.

The DNA sequence is TGCAGCGTTGAGGGACAGCCGGGATCCTACAATGAGCAGTTCTTC. The translation is CSVEGQPGSYNEQFF. Recombination linked TRBV29-1 to TRBJ2-1, with TRBD1 matching 7 junction bases. Trimming leaves V shorter by 3 bases and J shorter by 1 base, with the junction holding 6 bases beyond the gene matches. From a lookup of the germline V gene, CDR1 and CDR2 are SQVTM and ANQGSEA. From its cysteine to its phenylalanine, the CDR3 spans 15 amino acids. Only the CDR3 region is kept as DNA, spanning 45 bases read in frame from base 1.